The T cell receptor (beta chain) under discussion was sequenced for a study of blood T cells in healthy people across ages. A J-beta primer mix and a sample-barcoded 5' primer were used in a second PCR of about 7 to 12 cycles. TCRdb reprocessed the 5' RACE reads via MiXCR and lists one record per CDR3 protein. The data show hundreds of thousands of distinct CDR3 sequences, with approximately 25% seen just once and more than 8.5% held by the top ten. J gave up 0 bases and V 7 bases, and 13 bases lay outside the gene matches. The germline V gene encodes CDR1 MDHEN and CDR2 SYDVKM. The CDR3 has 18 amino acids. These data also featured in a second study, about T cells of mothers and their children.

Input material: blood. The sequence was obtained from a boy younger than 18 in good health. The rearrangement joins TRBV28 to TRBJ2-4; 9 bases line up with TRBD2. The CDR3 loop reads CASKGGGRVPPAKNIQYF. The CDR3, as DNA: TGTGCCAGCAAAGGAGGCGGGAGGGTACCCCCAGCCAAAAACATTCAGTACTTC.